Shown below are 29 T cell receptor beta chains from a single sample sequenced in a study of T cell repertoires in cytomegalovirus infection. TCRdb redid the calling of the reads with MiXCR, one entry per CDR3 protein. The table records about 740,000 distinct CDR3 sequences, about a third of them present only once. The sample consisted of PBMCs. Every receptor here comes from a human donor in good health (CMV status not recorded). Some clones in this sample may be carry-over from other donors' samples.

This sequence joins TRBV10-3 and TRBJ2-2, with unresolved D. There are 16 residues in the CDR3. Trimming left V 7 bases short and J 0 bases short, with 15 bases between. The germline V gene has CDR1 ENHRY and CDR2 SYGVKD. The CDR3 DNA reads TGTGCCATCACCAAAAATACAGAACCGAACACCGGGGAGCTGTTTTTT. Amino acids: CAITKNTEPNTGELFF.

This clonotype was detected many times. The chain carries TRBV7-8 and TRBJ2-5; 12 bases agree with TRBD2. In germline, CDR1 is SGHVS, CDR2 FQNEAQ. This CDR3 has 16 residues. J was trimmed by 4 bases and V by 5 bases; bases with no gene match: 8. The CDR3 bases are TGTGCCAGCAGCCGGGCCACTAGCGGGGGGCGAGAGACCCAGTACTTC. This translates into CASSRATSGGRETQYF.

This clonotype was counted ten times or more. This sequence joins TRBV7-2 and TRBJ1-2; 7 positions agree with TRBD1. Germline values: CDR1 SGHTA, CDR2 FQGNSA. The CDR3 is 14 residues long. V lost 1 base to trimming and J lost 4 bases; unmatched junction nucleotides: 3. CDR3 DNA sequence: TGTGCCAGCAGCTTAGGATGGGACAGCTATGGCTACACCTTC. This codes for CASSLGWDSYGYTF.

The rearrangement joins TRBV13 to TRBJ2-3; D perhaps matches TRBD2 (5 bases). Germline CDR1 and CDR2: PRHDT and FYEKMQ (reference sequence). The CDR3 extends over 11 amino acids. The germline V and J ends were trimmed by 6 bases and 8 bases, with 9 bases remaining between them. The CDR3 region has the DNA TGTGCCAGCAGTCGAGAGGGTACGCAGTATTTT. Encoded protein: CASSREGTQYF.

Of note for this clonotype: The germline gene is not matched at one end of the junction; a read error may be the cause. This chain uses TRBV7-2 with TRBJ2-1, with 8 positions matching TRBD2. This CDR3 spans 17 amino acids. Germline V gene sequence: CDR1 SGHTA, CDR2 FQGNSA. The CDR3: CARSLGGGAGAYNEQFF. DNA of the CDR3: TGTGCCAGAAGCTTAGGCGGAGGAGCGGGGGCCTACAATGAGCAGTTCTTC.

This clonotype turned up a few times. The CDR3 bases are TGTGCCAGCTCGGACAGGGAGGATTATGGCTACACCTTC. Residues: CASSDREDYGYTF. V is TRBV7-6 and J is TRBJ1-2; 8 bases are shared with TRBD1. The CDR3 has 13 residues. The V segment lost 8 bases and the J segment 5 bases; nucleotides outside the gene matches: 7. Germline V lookup: CDR1 SGHVS, CDR2 FNYEAQ.

The chain joins TRBV2 to TRBJ1-1; D is perhaps TRBD1 (6 bases). This CDR3 has 14 residues. Germline V gene lookup returns CDR1 SNHLY and CDR2 FYNNEI. V lost 4 bases and J lost 1, with 10 bases in between. In nucleotides, the CDR3 is TGTGCCAGCAGTGGAGGACAGAGGAACACTGAAGCTTTCTTT. Translating gives CASSGGQRNTEAFF.

This clonotype was seen more than once but under ten times. The chain employs TRBV6-6 and TRBJ2-5; D not certain. CDR3 length: 17 residues. Trimming took off 5 bases at V and 5 bases at J, with 24 bases between the two ends. Germline CDR1 MNHNY, CDR2 SVGAGI (reference sequence). The CDR3 here is CASSGSSGRASGETQYF. CDR3 nucleotide sequence: TGTGCCAGCAGTGGAAGCTCGGGTAGGGCATCCGGGGAGACCCAGTACTTC.

For this clonotype: This may be a read error: a much more frequent sequence differs by one nucleotide. The chain has TRBV7-2 and TRBJ2-3, with D perhaps TRBD2 (6 bases). This CDR3 region has 16 residues. Germline V CDR1 and CDR2: SGHTA, FQGNSA. Deletions cut 1 base from V and 6 bases from J, with 17 bases between. CDR3 nucleotides: TGTGCCAGCAGCTTAGAGGCGGGGTGTGACTGGGATACGCAGTATTTT. This gives the protein CASSLEAGCDWDTQYF.

With regard to this clonotype: This sequence may be a read error, since a much larger clone differs from it by one base. This chain links TRBV7-2 with TRBJ1-2; D remains unclear. Germline V lookup: CDR1 SGHTA, CDR2 FQGNSA. CDR3 length: 14 residues. CDR3 DNA sequence: TGTGCCAGCAGCTTAGACGGAGAGTACTATGTCTACACCTTC. It is translated as CASSLDGEYYVYTF.

The genes are TRBV6-1 and TRBJ2-1; a possible D gene is TRBD2 (5 bases). CDR1 is MNHNS, CDR2 SASEGT, per germline. Deletions cut 0 bases from V and 9 bases from J, with 15 bases between. The CDR3 has 15 amino acids. CDR3 sequence reads: CASSEAPAGSGEQFF. CDR3 nucleotides: TGTGCCAGCAGTGAAGCGCCGGCAGGCAGCGGTGAGCAGTTCTTC.

This chain connects TRBV6-5 to TRBJ1-3, with D perhaps TRBD1 (6 bases). The CDR3 is made up of 16 amino acids. V lost 2 bases and J 4 bases, leaving 15 bases between the germline ends. CDR1 and CDR2 (germline): MNHEY, SVGAGI. DNA for the CDR3: TGTGCCAGCAGTTACGCCGAGGACAGCGCCGGAAACACCATATATTTT. This sequence encodes CASSYAEDSAGNTIYF.

This clonotype appeared a few times. Written as DNA, the CDR3 is TGTGCCAGCGGGGAAGCCTACCAAGAGACCCAGTACTTC. This sequence encodes CASGEAYQETQYF. The genes are TRBV28 and TRBJ2-5; D is unresolved. This CDR3 contains 13 residues. Germline assignment: CDR1 MDHEN and CDR2 SYDVKM. Trimming cost V 8 bases and J 0 bases, with 10 bases left between them.

The chain has TRBV28 and TRBJ1-2; D is uncertain. Germline CDR1 is MDHEN and CDR2 is SYDVKM. The CDR3 consists of 14 residues. Trimming left V 5 bases short and J 1 base short, with 11 bases between. The CDR3 loop reads CASSTWTVNYGYTF. The CDR3 bases are TGTGCCAGCAGTACGTGGACCGTTAACTATGGCTACACCTTC.

This clonotype was seen ten or more times. The chain is built from TRBV7-2 and TRBJ1-6, with 7 bases identical to TRBD1. The germline V gene has CDR1 SGHTA and CDR2 FQGNSA. CDR3 length: 18 residues. V lost 1 base and J lost 5; bases outside the gene matches: 11. The CDR3 DNA reads TGTGCCAGCAGCTTAGTGTCGCTAACAGGGGCAAATAATTCACCCCTCCACTTT. Translated, it gives CASSLVSLTGANNSPLHF.

This clonotype appeared a few times. The genes are TRBV6-5 and TRBJ1-1; D is unresolved. The CDR3 loop spans 13 amino acids. The V end lost 2 bases, the J end lost 5 bases, and 9 bases lay between the germline ends. Looked up from germline, CDR1 is MNHEY and CDR2 is SVGAGI. The CDR3 here is CASSYRGITEAFF. CDR3 bases: TGTGCCAGCAGTTACCGTGGAATAACTGAAGCTTTCTTT.

This clonotype turned up a few times. J is TRBJ2-7 and V is TRBV28; D assignment may be TRBD1 or TRBD2 (5 bases each). The CDR3 is 13 amino acids. Trimming took 3 bases from V and 4 from J, leaving 10 bases between them. The germline V gene encodes CDR1 MDHEN and CDR2 SYDVKM. DNA of the CDR3: TGTGCCAGCAGTTTTGGCAGGGAGTACGAGCAGTACTTC. Translating it yields CASSFGREYEQYF.

Details on this clonotype: This may be a read error: a much more frequent sequence differs by one nucleotide. The CDR3 carries no conserved terminal phenylalanine or tryptophan, so it likely arises from a read error. The J gene is TRBJ1-3, the V gene TRBV7-2; D gene uncertain. This CDR3 spans 13 amino acids. Germline CDR1 SGHTA, CDR2 FQGNSA. Between the trimmed V and J ends, which lost 2 bases and 4 bases, there was a span of 6 bases. The CDR3 DNA is TGTGCCAGCAGCTTATCTTGGGGAAACACCATATATCTT. Translated: CASSLSWGNTIYL.

The count of this clonotype is one. V is TRBV7-4 and J is TRBJ2-5; D ambiguous. The germline gives CDR1 SGHVT, CDR2 SQSDAQ. The CDR3 sequence is 15 residues long. V lost 5 bases and J lost 1, with 14 bases in between. The CDR3 DNA sequence: TGTGCCAGCAGCACCCGGCTTGTACTCCAAGAGACCCAGTACTTC. This encodes CASSTRLVLQETQYF.

This chain links TRBV28 with TRBJ2-7; no definite D call. The V end was cut by 5 bases, the J end by 5 bases, with 25 bases between. Germline CDR1 is MDHEN and CDR2 is SYDVKM. This CDR3 contains 17 residues. The CDR3 here is CASSRGPPLGYDDEQYF. In DNA form, the CDR3 reads TGTGCCAGCAGTCGTGGTCCCCCCCTCGGGTACGATGACGAGCAGTACTTC.

This clonotype was found many times. The CDR3 DNA reads TGCAGTGCTAGAAAGATAGGGGCTACAGATACGCAGTATTTT. Protein sequence: CSARKIGATDTQYF. V gene TRBV20-1 combines with J gene TRBJ2-3, with D perhaps matching TRBD1 (5 bases). The germline gives CDR1 DFQATT, CDR2 SNEGSKA (reference sequence). V shed 2 bases and J shed 3 bases, with 12 bases lying between them. This CDR3 region has 14 residues.

The chain employs TRBV6-6 and TRBJ2-1; 11 nucleotides align to TRBD2. The J segment lost 10 bases and the V segment lost 7 bases, leaving 9 bases of the junction unmatched. The CDR3 loop spans 14 amino acids. Germline-derived CDR1 and CDR2 are MNHNY and SVGAGI (reference sequence). This CDR3 reads CASKYYGTSGEQFF. The CDR3 coding sequence is TGTGCCAGCAAATACTACGGGACTAGCGGAGAGCAGTTCTTC.

This chain uses TRBV28 with TRBJ2-7, with D unresolved. V was pared by 5 bases and J by 6 bases, with 8 bases between. CDR1 MDHEN and CDR2 SYDVKM come from the germline V gene. This CDR3 is built from 11 residues. The DNA for the CDR3 is TGTGCCAGCAGTGACCCGGGCGAGCAGTACTTC. Its protein product is CASSDPGEQYF.

With regard to this clonotype: Relative to the germline gene, one junction end is altered; a read error may explain this. The chain joins TRBV11-2 to TRBJ2-7, with D perhaps matching TRBD1 (6 bases). Germline V gene lookup returns CDR1 SGHAT and CDR2 FQNNGV. The CDR3 length is 13 residues. The CDR3 coding sequence is TGTGCCATCAGCCTTACAGGGAACTACGAGCAGTACTTC. Amino acid sequence: CAISLTGNYEQYF.

As for this clonotype: As the CDR3 is not closed by the conserved phenylalanine or tryptophan, this likely results from a read error. The chain recombines TRBV7-6 with TRBJ2-7, with D perhaps matching TRBD1 (5 bases). Trimming left V 2 bases short and J 2 bases short, with 7 bases between. Germline CDR1 and CDR2: SGHVS and FNYEAQ. The length of the CDR3 is 13 residues. The CDR3 DNA follows: TGTGCCAGCAGCTTAAAGACAGCCTACGAGCAGTACTTA. Amino acid sequence: CASSLKTAYEQYL.

This clonotype showed up just a few times. The V gene is TRBV20-1, the J gene TRBJ1-5; TRBD1 agrees at 7 bases. V was clipped by 4 bases and J by 2 bases; unmatched bases: 11. The CDR3 has 16 amino acids. CDR1 and CDR2 from the germline V gene are DFQATT and SNEGSKA (reference sequence). The CDR3: CSANHPRGGGNQPQHF. CDR3 in DNA: TGCAGTGCTAACCACCCGAGAGGGGGCGGCAATCAGCCCCAGCATTTT.

The chain uses TRBV20-1 and TRBJ2-7; D gene uncertain. This CDR3 is 13 amino acids long. Trimming cost V 6 bases and J 5 bases, with 17 bases left between them. CDR1 and CDR2 from the germline V gene are DFQATT and SNEGSKA (reference sequence). In DNA form, the CDR3 reads TGCAGTGCCCCGGCATCGGCGGTGAACGAGCAGTACTTC. Its protein is CSAPASAVNEQYF.

This clonotype was recorded a few times. This chain joins TRBV4-1 and TRBJ1-3; no firm D call. The CDR3 consists of 17 residues. The V end lost 0 bases, the J end lost 0 bases, and 12 bases lay between the germline ends. Germline assignment: CDR1 MGHRA and CDR2 YSYEKL. CDR3 residues: CASSQDQRANSGNTIYF. DNA for the CDR3: TGCGCCAGCAGCCAAGATCAGAGGGCAAACTCTGGAAACACCATATATTTT.

This clonotype was counted ten times or more. This sequence joins TRBV18 and TRBJ2-3; 9 nucleotides line up with TRBD2. Per germline, CDR1 KGHSH and CDR2 LQKENI. The CDR3 length is 16 residues. V was pared by 2 bases and J by 8 bases, with 11 bases of the junction left unmatched. CDR3 region: CASSPSPSSGTGTQYF. The CDR3 nucleotides read TGTGCCAGCTCACCATCTCCCTCTAGCGGGACCGGTACGCAGTATTTT.